This entry is about one T cell receptor (beta chain). Its antigen is not known. The sample is drawn from a study of metastatic and nonmetastatic thyroid tumors. Prior to thyroid surgery, none of the patients had received any treatment. MiXCR was used by TCRdb to re-call the PCR reads. The data show fewer than 7,000 clones, more than 30% seen once. The CDR3 has 15 amino acids. The ends lost 5 bases at V and 5 bases at J; junction bases unmatched: 9. Germline-derived CDR1 and CDR2 are SNHLY and FYNNEI. Study outcomes and limitations: For both blood and tumor, malignant thyroid tumors reportedly showed significantly higher TCR beta diversity than benign nodules did.

V gene TRBV2 combines with J gene TRBJ2-7; 10 bases are shared with TRBD2. The clonotype was recovered from a female donor with papillary thyroid cancer or a benign thyroid nodule (not recorded which). Some clones in this sample may be carry-over from other donors' samples. The source material was tumor tissue. The CDR3 reads CASSLRTSGADEQYV. The CDR3 DNA reads TGTGCCAGCAGTCTCCGGACTAGCGGTGCGGACGAGCAGTACGTC.